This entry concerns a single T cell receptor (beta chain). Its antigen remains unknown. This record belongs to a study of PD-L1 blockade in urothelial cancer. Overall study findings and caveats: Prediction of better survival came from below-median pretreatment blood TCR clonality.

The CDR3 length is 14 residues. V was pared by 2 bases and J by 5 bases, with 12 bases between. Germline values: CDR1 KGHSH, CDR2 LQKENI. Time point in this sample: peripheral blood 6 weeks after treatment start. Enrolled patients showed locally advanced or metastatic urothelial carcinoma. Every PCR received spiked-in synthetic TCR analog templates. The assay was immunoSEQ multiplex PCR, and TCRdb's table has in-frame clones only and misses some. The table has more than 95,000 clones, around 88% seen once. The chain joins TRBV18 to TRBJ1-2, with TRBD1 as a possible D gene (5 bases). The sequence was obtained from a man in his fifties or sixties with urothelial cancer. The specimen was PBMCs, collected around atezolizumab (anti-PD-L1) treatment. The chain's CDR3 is CASSPSWGEYGYTF. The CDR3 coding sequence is TGTGCCAGCTCACCATCCTGGGGGGAATATGGCTACACCTTC.